Listed below are T cell receptor beta chains from one sample, sequenced in a study of T cell repertoires in cytomegalovirus infection. TCRdb analysed the reads with MiXCR anew, one entry per CDR3 protein. In the table there are 500,000 to 600,000 distinct CDR3 sequences, about 15% of which are singletons. Sequenced input: CD8+ T cells from PBMCs. These receptors originate from a human donor in good health (CMV status not recorded). Some clones in this sample may be carry-over from other donors' samples. Both conserved end residues are part of each CDR3. The D gene is left open where the match is weak. The size entry is marked missing in some rows and otherwise reads once, few, many or a size class.

v_call	clone_size	cdr3_length	d_call	j_call	cdr3_aa	cdr3_nt
TRBV4-1	many	15	.	TRBJ1-1	CASSQDHWSNTEAFF	TGCGCCAGCAGCCAAGATCATTGGTCGAACACTGAAGCTTTCTTT
TRBV11-2	many	12	.	TRBJ1-4	CATRRGNEKLFF	TGTGCCACCCGTCGGGGGAACGAAAAACTGTTTTTT
TRBV7-9	.	16	.	TRBJ2-1	CASSLASISPRNEQFF	TGTGCCAGCAGCTTAGCCTCTATTTCTCCTCGCAATGAGCAGTTCTTC
TRBV2	.	15	.	TRBJ2-1	CASTGEGPYYNEQFF	TGTGCCAGCACTGGAGAGGGACCTTATTACAATGAGCAGTTCTTC
TRBV6-5	.	17	.	TRBJ2-6	CASRQQGTKAGANVLTF	TGTGCCAGCAGACAACAGGGAACTAAGGCTGGGGCCAACGTCCTGACTTTC
TRBV9	.	15	TRBD1	TRBJ1-4	CASSDQGATNEKLFF	TGTGCCAGCAGCGACCAGGGGGCCACTAATGAAAAACTGTTTTTT
TRBV10-3	many	15	TRBD1	TRBJ1-1	CAISDLTGGPFEAFF	TGTGCCATCAGTGATTTGACAGGGGGCCCCTTTGAAGCTTTCTTT
TRBV19	many	17	TRBD2	TRBJ2-1	CASSMGAGGLNYNEQFF	TGTGCCAGTAGTATGGGGGCGGGGGGGCTAAACTACAATGAGCAGTTCTTC
TRBV2	many	13	.	TRBJ1-1	CATPRPGVAEAFF	TGTGCCACCCCCCGTCCGGGGGTCGCTGAAGCTTTCTTT
TRBV11-2	many	11	.	TRBJ1-1	CASTNSTEAFF	TGTGCCAGCACCAATTCCACTGAAGCTTTCTTT
TRBV6-5	.	15	.	TRBJ1-5	CASSYSIASNQPQHF	TGTGCCAGCAGTTACTCGATCGCTAGCAATCAGCCCCAGCATTTT
TRBV5-4	.	14	.	TRBJ2-1	CASSLATRGTEQFF	TGTGCCAGCAGCTTGGCGACCCGGGGGACTGAGCAGTTCTTC
TRBV7-8	many	14	.	TRBJ1-5	CASSPGGYNQPQHF	TGTGCCAGCAGCCCCGGCGGGTACAATCAGCCCCAGCATTTT
TRBV7-8	many	16	.	TRBJ2-2	CASSLAGHTNTGELFF	TGTGCCAGCAGCTTAGCGGGGCACACGAACACCGGGGAGCTGTTTTTT
TRBV15	.	17	TRBD1	TRBJ1-2	CATSREPGQGELDGYTF	TGTGCCACCAGCAGAGAACCGGGACAGGGGGAATTGGATGGCTACACCTTC
TRBV5-1	few	13	.	TRBJ2-1	CASSLREENEQFF	TGCGCCAGCAGCTTAAGAGAAGAGAATGAGCAGTTCTTC
TRBV6-8	.	14	.	TRBJ1-4	CASSGWRGDEKLFF	TGTGCCAGCAGTGGATGGAGGGGTGATGAAAAACTGTTTTTT
TRBV9	.	16	TRBD2	TRBJ2-3	CASSPRSGGDTDTQYF	TGTGCCAGCAGCCCCCGTTCGGGAGGAGACACAGATACGCAGTATTTT
TRBV7-6	many	13	TRBD2	TRBJ2-1	CASTQRGYNEQFF	TGTGCCAGCACCCAGCGGGGCTACAATGAGCAGTTCTTC
TRBV19	many	14	TRBD1	TRBJ1-1	CASRTGGEATEAFF	TGTGCCAGTAGGACAGGGGGCGAGGCGACTGAAGCTTTCTTT
TRBV7-6	many	13	.	TRBJ1-2	CASSEVSNYGYTF	TGTGCCAGCAGCGAGGTATCGAACTATGGCTACACCTTC
TRBV29-1	few	14	TRBD2	TRBJ2-2	CSARGTSNTGELFF	TGCAGCGCCAGAGGGACTAGCAACACCGGGGAGCTGTTTTTT
TRBV30	.	13	.	TRBJ2-1	CAWRNPSANEQFF	TGTGCCTGGAGAAATCCTAGCGCCAATGAGCAGTTCTTC
TRBV7-2	.	12	.	TRBJ1-6	CASSLWGLPLRF	TGTGCCAGCAGCCTTTGGGGTCTCCCCCTCCGCTTT
TRBV12-3/TRBV12-4	few	14	.	TRBJ2-7	CASSLTQGWNEQYF	TGTGCCAGCAGTTTAACTCAGGGATGGAACGAGCAGTACTTC
TRBV20-1	few	12	.	TRBJ1-1	CSALARTAEAFF	TGCAGTGCCCTAGCCCGGACAGCCGAAGCTTTCTTT
TRBV6-5	.	17	TRBD1	TRBJ2-7	CASSLRPGTGGTYEQYF	TGTGCCAGCAGTTTGAGACCCGGGACAGGGGGAACCTACGAGCAGTACTTC
TRBV4-2	few	16	TRBD2	TRBJ2-7	CASSPGASGFSYEQYF	TGTGCCAGCAGCCCCGGGGCTAGCGGGTTTTCCTACGAGCAGTACTTC
TRBV6-5	few	18	TRBD1	TRBJ1-5	CASSYSIPTGGIDQPQHF	TGTGCCAGCAGTTATTCGATTCCTACAGGGGGAATAGATCAGCCCCAGCATTTT
TRBV2	.	15	TRBD2	TRBJ2-7	CASRALAGGPYEQYF	TGTGCCAGCAGAGCATTAGCGGGAGGGCCCTACGAGCAGTACTTC
TRBV20-1	few	18	TRBD2	TRBJ2-3	CSARGLAGTGSGTDTQYF	TGCAGTGCTAGGGGGCTAGCGGGAACGGGGTCGGGCACAGATACGCAGTATTTT
TRBV2	many	12	.	TRBJ2-7	CASRYGGYEQYF	TGTGCCAGCAGGTATGGAGGGTACGAGCAGTACTTC
TRBV7-2	many	17	.	TRBJ2-1	CASSSTTGIYSYNEQFF	TGTGCCAGCAGCTCTACGACCGGGATTTACTCCTACAATGAGCAGTTCTTC
TRBV13	few	15	TRBD1	TRBJ1-6	CASSEGTGKNSPLHF	TGTGCCAGCAGCGAAGGGACAGGGAAGAATTCACCCCTCCACTTT
TRBV28	.	15	.	TRBJ1-5	CASSFTGMDLKPQHF	TGTGCCAGCAGTTTCACAGGGATGGATTTAAAGCCCCAGCATTTT
TRBV27	few	16	.	TRBJ2-1	CASSPAWGETYNEQFF	TGTGCCAGCAGCCCAGCATGGGGAGAAACCTACAATGAGCAGTTCTTC
TRBV7-2	many	14	.	TRBJ2-1	CASSFGPLYNEQFF	TGTGCCAGCAGCTTCGGGCCCCTCTACAATGAGCAGTTCTTC
TRBV12-5	many	11	.	TRBJ2-2	CASGLYGELFF	TGTGCTAGTGGTTTGTACGGGGAGCTGTTTTTT
TRBV7-9	many	16	TRBD2	TRBJ2-7	CASSPPTGLASYEQYF	TGTGCCAGCAGCCCCCCTACGGGACTAGCGAGCTACGAGCAGTACTTC
TRBV19	few	13	TRBD1	TRBJ1-1	CASAGGLNTEAFF	TGTGCCAGTGCAGGGGGCCTTAACACTGAAGCTTTCTTT